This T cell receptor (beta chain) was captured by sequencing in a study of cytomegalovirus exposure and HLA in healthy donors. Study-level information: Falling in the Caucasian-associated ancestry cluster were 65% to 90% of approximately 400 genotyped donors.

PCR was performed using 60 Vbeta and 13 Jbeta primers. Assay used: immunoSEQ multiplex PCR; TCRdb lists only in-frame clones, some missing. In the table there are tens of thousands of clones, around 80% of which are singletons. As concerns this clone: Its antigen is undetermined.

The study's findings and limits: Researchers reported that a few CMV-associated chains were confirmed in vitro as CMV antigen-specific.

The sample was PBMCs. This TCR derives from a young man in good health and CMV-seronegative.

The CDR3 coding sequence is TGTGCCACCAGCAGAACCGGGACTAGCTGGAACAATGAGCAGTTCTTC. It yields the protein CATSRTGTSWNNEQFF. This chain uses TRBV15 with TRBJ2-1; TRBD2 matches at 9 bases. Trimming removed 2 bases from V and 5 bases from J; junction bases left unmatched: 7. This CDR3 is 16 amino acids long. CDR1 and CDR2 (germline): LNHNV, YYDKDF (reference sequence).